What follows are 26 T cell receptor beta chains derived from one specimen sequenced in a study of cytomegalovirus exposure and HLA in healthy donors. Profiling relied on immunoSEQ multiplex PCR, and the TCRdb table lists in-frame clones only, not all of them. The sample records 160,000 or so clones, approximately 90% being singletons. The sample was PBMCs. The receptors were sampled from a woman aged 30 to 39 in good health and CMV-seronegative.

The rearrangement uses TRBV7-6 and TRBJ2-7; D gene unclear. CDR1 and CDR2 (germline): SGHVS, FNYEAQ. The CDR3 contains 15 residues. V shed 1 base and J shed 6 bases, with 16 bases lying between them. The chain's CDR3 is CASSLGVGPTTEQYF. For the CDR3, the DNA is TGTGCCAGCAGCTTAGGTGTGGGCCCTACGACCGAGCAGTACTTC.

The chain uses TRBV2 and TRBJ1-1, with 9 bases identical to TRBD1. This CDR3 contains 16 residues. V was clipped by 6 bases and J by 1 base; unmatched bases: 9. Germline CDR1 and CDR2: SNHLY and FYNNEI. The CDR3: CASSLDRGGANTEAFF. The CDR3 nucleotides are TGTGCCAGCAGCCTGGACAGGGGAGGTGCGAACACTGAAGCTTTCTTT. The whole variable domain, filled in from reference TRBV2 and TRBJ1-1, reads EPEVTQTPSHQVTQMGQEVILRCVPISNHLYFYWYRQILGQKVEFLVSFYNNEISEKSEIFDDQFSVERPDGSNFTLKIRSTKLEDSAMYFCASSLDRGGANTEAFFGQGTRLTVV.

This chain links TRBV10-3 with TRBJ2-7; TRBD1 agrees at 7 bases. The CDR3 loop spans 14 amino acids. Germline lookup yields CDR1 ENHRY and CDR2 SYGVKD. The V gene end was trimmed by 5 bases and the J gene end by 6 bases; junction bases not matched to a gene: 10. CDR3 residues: CAISKPGTVAEQYF. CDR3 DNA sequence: TGTGCCATCAGTAAACCGGGGACAGTTGCCGAGCAGTACTTC.

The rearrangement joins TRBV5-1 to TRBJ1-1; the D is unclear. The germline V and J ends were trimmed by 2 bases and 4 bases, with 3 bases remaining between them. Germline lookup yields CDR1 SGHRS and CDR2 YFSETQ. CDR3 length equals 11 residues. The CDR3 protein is CASSFGTEAFF. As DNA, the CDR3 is TGCGCCAGCAGCTTCGGCACTGAAGCTTTCTTT. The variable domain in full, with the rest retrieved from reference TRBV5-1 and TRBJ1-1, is KAGVTQTPRYLIKTRGQQVTLSCSPISGHRSVSWYQQTPGQGLQFLFEYFSETQRNKGNFPGRFSGRQFSNSRSEMNVSTLELGDSALYLCASSFGTEAFFGQGTRLTVV.

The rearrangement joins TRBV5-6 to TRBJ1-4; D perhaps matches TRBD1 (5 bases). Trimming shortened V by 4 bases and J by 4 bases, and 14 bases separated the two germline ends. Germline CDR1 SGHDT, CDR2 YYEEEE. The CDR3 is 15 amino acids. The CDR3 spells CASSARQHYNEKLFF. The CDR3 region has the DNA TGTGCCAGCAGCGCCAGACAGCACTATAATGAAAAACTGTTTTTT. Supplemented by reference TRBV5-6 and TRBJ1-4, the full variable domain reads DAGVTQSPTHLIKTRGQQVTLRCSPKSGHDTVSWYQQALGQGPQFIFQYYEEEERQRGNFPDRFSGHQFPNYSSELNVNALLLGDSALYLCASSARQHYNEKLFFGSGTQLSVL.

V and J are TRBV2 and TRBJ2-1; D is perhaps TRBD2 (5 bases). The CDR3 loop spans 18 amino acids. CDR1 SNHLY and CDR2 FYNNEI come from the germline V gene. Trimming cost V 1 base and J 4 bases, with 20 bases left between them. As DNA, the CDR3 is TGTGCCAGCAGTGAAGGCCCCGGGAACTCCCCGAGGTACAATGAGCAGTTCTTC. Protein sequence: CASSEGPGNSPRYNEQFF.

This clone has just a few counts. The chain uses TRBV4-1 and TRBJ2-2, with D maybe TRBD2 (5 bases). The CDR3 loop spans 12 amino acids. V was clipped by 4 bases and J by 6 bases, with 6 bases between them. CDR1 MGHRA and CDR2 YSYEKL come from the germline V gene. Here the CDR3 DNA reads TGCGCCAGCAGCCCAGCGGCCGGGGAGCTGTTTTTT. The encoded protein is CASSPAAGELFF.

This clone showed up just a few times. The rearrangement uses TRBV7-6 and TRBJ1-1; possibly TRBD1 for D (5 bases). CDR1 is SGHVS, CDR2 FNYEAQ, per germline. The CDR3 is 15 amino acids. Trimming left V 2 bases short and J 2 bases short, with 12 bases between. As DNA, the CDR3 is TGTGCCAGCAGCTTACAACCCCAGGGTAACACTGAAGCTTTCTTT. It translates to CASSLQPQGNTEAFF.

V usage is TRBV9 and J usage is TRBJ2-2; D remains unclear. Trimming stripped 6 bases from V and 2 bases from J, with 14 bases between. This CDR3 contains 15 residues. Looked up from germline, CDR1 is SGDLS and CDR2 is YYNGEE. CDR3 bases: TGTGCCAGCACTCTTGGCTCATTTAACACCGGGGAGCTGTTTTTT. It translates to CASTLGSFNTGELFF.

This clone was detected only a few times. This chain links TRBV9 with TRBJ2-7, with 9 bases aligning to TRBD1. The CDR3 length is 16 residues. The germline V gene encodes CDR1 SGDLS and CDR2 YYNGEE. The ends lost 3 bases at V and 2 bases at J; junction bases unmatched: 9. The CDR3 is CASSEGGQGGTYEQYF. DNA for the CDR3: TGTGCCAGCAGCGAGGGGGGACAGGGCGGGACCTACGAGCAGTACTTC.

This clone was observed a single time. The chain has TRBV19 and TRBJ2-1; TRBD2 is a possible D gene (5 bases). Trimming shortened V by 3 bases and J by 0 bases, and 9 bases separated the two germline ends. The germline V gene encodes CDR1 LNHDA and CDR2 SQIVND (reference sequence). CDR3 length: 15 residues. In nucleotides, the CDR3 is TGTGCCAGTAGTATCTCTGGGAGCTCCTACAATGAGCAGTTCTTC. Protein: CASSISGSSYNEQFF.

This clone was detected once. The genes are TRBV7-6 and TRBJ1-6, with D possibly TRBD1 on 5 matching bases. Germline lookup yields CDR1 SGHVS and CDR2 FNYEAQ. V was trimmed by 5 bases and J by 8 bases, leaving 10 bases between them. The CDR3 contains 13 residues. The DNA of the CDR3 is TGTGCCAGCAGCCCCCTAGGGGATTCACCCCTCCACTTT. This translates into CASSPLGDSPLHF. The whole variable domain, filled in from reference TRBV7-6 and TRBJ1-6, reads GAGVSQSPRYKVTKRGQDVALRCDPISGHVSLYWYRQALGQGPEFLTYFNYEAQQDKSGLPNDRFSAERPEGSISTLTIQRTEQRDSAMYRCASSPLGDSPLHFGNGTRLTVT.

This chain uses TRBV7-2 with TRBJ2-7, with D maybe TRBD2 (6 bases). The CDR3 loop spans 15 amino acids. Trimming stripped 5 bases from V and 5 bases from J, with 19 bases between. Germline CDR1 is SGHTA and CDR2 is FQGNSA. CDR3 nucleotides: TGTGCCAGCAGCCCCTCTCGGGGGAGAATACACGAGCAGTACTTC. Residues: CASSPSRGRIHEQYF.

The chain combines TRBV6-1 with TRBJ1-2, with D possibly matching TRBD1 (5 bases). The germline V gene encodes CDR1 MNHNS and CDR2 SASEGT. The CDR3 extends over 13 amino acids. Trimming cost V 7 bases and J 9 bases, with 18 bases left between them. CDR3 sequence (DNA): TGTGCCAGCACTCTACAGGACCGGGGGAGCTACACCTTC. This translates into CASTLQDRGSYTF.

The CDR3 loop is CATSRDRGQGETQYF. The CDR3 DNA follows: TGTGCCACCAGCAGAGATCGGGGTCAAGGAGAGACCCAGTACTTC. J is TRBJ2-5 and V is TRBV15, with a weak D call TRBD2 (5 bases). V lost 0 bases, J lost 4 bases, and 12 bases lay in between. Germline assignment: CDR1 LNHNV and CDR2 YYDKDF (reference sequence). This CDR3 spans 15 amino acids.

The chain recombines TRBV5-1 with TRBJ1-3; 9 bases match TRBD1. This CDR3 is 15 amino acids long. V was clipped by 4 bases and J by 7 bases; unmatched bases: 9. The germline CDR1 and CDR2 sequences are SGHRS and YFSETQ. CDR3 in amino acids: CASSASGTGWNTIYF. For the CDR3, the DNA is TGCGCCAGCAGCGCGTCCGGGACAGGGTGGAACACCATATATTTT.

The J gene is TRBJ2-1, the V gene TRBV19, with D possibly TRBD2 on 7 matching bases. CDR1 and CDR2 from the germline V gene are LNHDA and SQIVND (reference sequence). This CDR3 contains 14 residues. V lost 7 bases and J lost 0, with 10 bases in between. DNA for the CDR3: TGTGCCAGTAACGCGGGGGCCTCCTACAATGAGCAGTTCTTC. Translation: CASNAGASYNEQFF.

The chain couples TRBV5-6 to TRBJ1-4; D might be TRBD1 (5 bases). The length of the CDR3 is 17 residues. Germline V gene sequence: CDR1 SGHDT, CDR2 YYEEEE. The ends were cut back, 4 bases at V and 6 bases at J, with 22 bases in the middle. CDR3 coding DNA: TGTGCCAGCAGCCTGTGGGGTGCGAGGTCGGGGGATGAAAAACTGTTTTTT. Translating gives CASSLWGARSGDEKLFF.

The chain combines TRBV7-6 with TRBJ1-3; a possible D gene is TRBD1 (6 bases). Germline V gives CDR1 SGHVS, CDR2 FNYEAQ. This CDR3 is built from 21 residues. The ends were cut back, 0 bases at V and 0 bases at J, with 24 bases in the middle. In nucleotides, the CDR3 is TGTGCCAGCAGCTTAGCCCCTGGGCCTCGATCGGGACACTCCTCTGGAAACACCATATATTTT. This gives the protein CASSLAPGPRSGHSSGNTIYF.

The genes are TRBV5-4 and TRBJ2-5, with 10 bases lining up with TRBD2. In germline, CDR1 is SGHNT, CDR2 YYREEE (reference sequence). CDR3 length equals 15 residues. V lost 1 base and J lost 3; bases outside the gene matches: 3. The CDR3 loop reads CASSLSSGGEETQYF. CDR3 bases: TGTGCCAGCAGCTTGTCGAGCGGGGGGGAAGAGACCCAGTACTTC. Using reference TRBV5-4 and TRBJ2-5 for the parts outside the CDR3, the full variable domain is ETGVTQSPTHLIKTRGQQVTLRCSSQSGHNTVSWYQQALGQGPQFIFQYYREEENGRGNFPPRFSGLQFPNYSSELNVNALELDDSALYLCASSLSSGGEETQYFGPGTRLLVL.

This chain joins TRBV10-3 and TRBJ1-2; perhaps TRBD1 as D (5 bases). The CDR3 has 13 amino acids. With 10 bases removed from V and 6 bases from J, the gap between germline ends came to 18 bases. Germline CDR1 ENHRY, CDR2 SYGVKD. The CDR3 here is CATGPGLGDGYTF. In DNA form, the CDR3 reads TGTGCCACAGGACCGGGACTTGGGGATGGCTACACCTTC.

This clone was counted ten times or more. CDR3 loop: CASSGTGDTGELFF. The CDR3 DNA follows: TGTGCCAGCAGTGGGACAGGGGACACCGGGGAGCTGTTTTTT. The chain has TRBV25-1 and TRBJ2-2, with 9 nucleotides matching TRBD1. CDR1 MGHDK and CDR2 SYGVNS come from the germline V gene. CDR3 length: 14 residues. J was trimmed by 3 bases and V by 4 bases; bases with no gene match: 0.

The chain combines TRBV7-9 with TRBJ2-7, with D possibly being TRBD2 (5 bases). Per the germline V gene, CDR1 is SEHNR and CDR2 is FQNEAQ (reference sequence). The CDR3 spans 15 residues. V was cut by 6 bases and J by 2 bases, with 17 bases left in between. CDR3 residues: CASSNTRAVAYEQYF. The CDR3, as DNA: TGTGCCAGCAGTAACACCCGAGCGGTTGCCTACGAGCAGTACTTC.

In DNA form, the CDR3 reads TGTGCCAGTTCGCGGGGGCATGGGGAGACCCAGTACTTC. It specifies CASSRGHGETQYF. The rearrangement links TRBV6-5 to TRBJ2-5, with D possibly TRBD2 on 7 matching bases. This CDR3 is built from 13 residues. V was trimmed by 9 bases and J by 5 bases, leaving 16 bases between them. CDR1 is MNHEY and CDR2 is SVGAGI in the germline V gene.

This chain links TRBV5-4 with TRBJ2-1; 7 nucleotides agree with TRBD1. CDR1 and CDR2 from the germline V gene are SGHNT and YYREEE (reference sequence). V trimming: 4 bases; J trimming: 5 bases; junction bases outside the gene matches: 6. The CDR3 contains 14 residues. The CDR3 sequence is CASSNRDSHNEQFF. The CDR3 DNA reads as TGTGCCAGCAGCAACCGGGACAGCCACAATGAGCAGTTCTTC.

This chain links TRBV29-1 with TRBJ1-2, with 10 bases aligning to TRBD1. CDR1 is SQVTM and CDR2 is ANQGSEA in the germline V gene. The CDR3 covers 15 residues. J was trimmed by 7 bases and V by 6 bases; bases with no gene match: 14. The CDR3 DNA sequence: TGCAGCGTGGGACAGGGGATCTCTTCTGGGTCTGGCTACACCTTC. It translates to CSVGQGISSGSGYTF.